A selection of T cell receptor beta chains follows, all from one sample in a study of blood T cells in healthy people across ages. TCRdb called the 5' RACE reads again in MiXCR, with one record for every CDR3 protein. The sample yields just under 900,000 distinct CDR3 sequences, 29% seen once. Sample: blood. The origin of the receptors is a woman aged 80 or over in good health. Both conserved end residues are part of each CDR3. A D gene is named only where the DNA matches it firmly. The listing skips clone size in some rows; elsewhere it reads once, few, many or a size class.

v_gene	j_gene	d_gene	abundance	CDR3nt	CDR3aa
TRBV7-9	TRBJ2-1	NA	many	TGTGCCAGCAGCTTCCCGACAGTGTCCAATGAGCAGTTCTTC	CASSFPTVSNEQFF
TRBV6-5	TRBJ1-6	NA	few	TGTGCCAGTTACTTTCCCCCCCACGGGGTCGATTCACCCCTCCACTTT	CASYFPPHGVDSPLHF
TRBV24-1	TRBJ1-5	NA	NA	TGTGCCACCAGTGGATTGAGTGATAGCAATCAGCCCCAGCATTTT	CATSGLSDSNQPQHF
TRBV7-8	TRBJ2-5	NA	many	TGTGCCAGCAGCACGCCCCGCGATCTTTGGGGGCGGCAGTACTTC	CASSTPRDLWGRQYF
TRBV20-1	TRBJ2-3	NA	NA	TGCAGTGCTAGAGTCGATAGGGAAGATACGCAGTATTTT	CSARVDREDTQYF
TRBV28	TRBJ2-2	NA	few	TGTGCCAGCAGATCAAGGGTCCTGTACACCGGGGAGCTGTTTTTT	CASRSRVLYTGELFF
TRBV12-3/TRBV12-4	TRBJ2-3	TRBD2	many	TGTGCCAGCAGGGGGACTAGCGGCACAGATACGCAGTATTTT	CASRGTSGTDTQYF
TRBV5-1	TRBJ1-1	NA	many	TGTGCCAGCAGTTTAGTGGCAGGGCGGAACACTGAAGCTTTCTTT	CASSLVAGRNTEAFF
TRBV9	TRBJ2-3	TRBD1	NA	TGTGCCAGCAGCGGAGGACAGGGACCAGATACGCAGTATTTT	CASSGGQGPDTQYF
TRBV7-2	TRBJ2-2	NA	few	TGTGCCAGCAGCCGTCCGGCCCTGAACACCGGGGAGCTGTTTTTT	CASSRPALNTGELFF
TRBV20-1	TRBJ1-5	NA	NA	TGCAGTGCTAGAGTCATCCCCAATCAGCCCCAGCATTTT	CSARVIPNQPQHF
TRBV29-1	TRBJ1-2	NA	many	TGCAGCACGAAAGCACCGGGACGGGCCGACAATGGCTACACCTTC	CSTKAPGRADNGYTF
TRBV5-8	TRBJ2-7	NA	NA	TGTGCCAGCAGCTTGGCCGGACAGATTTACGAGCAGTACTTC	CASSLAGQIYEQYF
TRBV7-9	TRBJ1-2	TRBD1	many	TGTGCCAGCAGCACGGGGGACAGGGGGCGGGAAGGCTACACCTTC	CASSTGDRGREGYTF
TRBV11-2	TRBJ2-2	TRBD2	NA	TGTGCCAGCAGCCCCAGAGCGGGGACTTCGAACACCGGGGAGCTGTTTTTT	CASSPRAGTSNTGELFF
TRBV7-9	TRBJ2-5	NA	many	TGTGCCAGCAGCTTACATGGGGAGACCCAGTACTTC	CASSLHGETQYF
TRBV7-8	TRBJ1-2	NA	NA	TGTGCCAGCAGCTCCGCGGGTTACTATGGCTACACCTTC	CASSSAGYYGYTF
TRBV14	TRBJ1-2	NA	NA	TGTGCCAGCAGCCGTGACCAAAACTTCTATGGCTACACCTTC	CASSRDQNFYGYTF
TRBV30	TRBJ1-6	NA	NA	TGTGCCTGGAGTTCGGACAGCTCCTATAATTCACCCCTCCACTTT	CAWSSDSSYNSPLHF
TRBV7-9	TRBJ2-5	TRBD2	many	TGTGCCAGCAGCCCCCCTTGGGCGGGGGGGGAGCAGTACTTC	CASSPPWAGGEQYF
TRBV29-1	TRBJ1-1	NA	NA	TGCAGCGTTGACGCTGGCGTCACGAACACTGAAGCTTTCTTT	CSVDAGVTNTEAFF
TRBV20-1	TRBJ2-7	NA	many	TGCAGTGCTAGAGAGGGTTTCGAGTACGAGCAGTACTTC	CSAREGFEYEQYF
TRBV29-1	TRBJ1-1	NA	many	TGCAGCGTTGTTGGGGGCATGAACACTGAAGCTTTCTTT	CSVVGGMNTEAFF
TRBV7-2	TRBJ2-1	NA	NA	TGTGCCAGCAGCTTAATAGTGGGACTGCTTTCCCACAATGAGCAGTTCTTC	CASSLIVGLLSHNEQFF
TRBV7-2	TRBJ2-1	TRBD1	NA	TGTGCCAGCAGCTTCCGGGACAGGTCAAATGAGCAGGTCTTC	CASSFRDRSNEQVF
TRBV7-2	TRBJ1-1	NA	few	TGTGCCAGCGACCTCGGGGGCAGGAACACTGAAGCTTTCTTT	CASDLGGRNTEAFF
TRBV9	TRBJ2-2	TRBD2	NA	TGTGCCAGCAGCGGCGGGGGGCCGTCCGGGGAGCTGTTTTTT	CASSGGGPSGELFF
TRBV30	TRBJ1-2	NA	NA	TGTGCCTGGAGTGTCGGGGGGCGGGAGCATGGCTACACCTTC	CAWSVGGREHGYTF
TRBV19	TRBJ1-5	NA	NA	TGTGCCAGTAGGGGAGACAGGTCAAATCAGCCCCAGCATTTT	CASRGDRSNQPQHF
TRBV21-1	TRBJ1-1	NA	few	TGTGCCAGCAGCCCCCGCGGTCTGTATACTGAAGCTTTCTTT	CASSPRGLYTEAFF
TRBV6-2/TRBV6-3	TRBJ2-7	NA	NA	TGTGCCAGCAGGAGGAATCCTACGGGTTGCGAGCAGTACTTC	CASRRNPTGCEQYF
TRBV12-3/TRBV12-4	TRBJ1-2	NA	many	TGTGCCAGCAGTTTAATACAGGGAGTTAACTATGGCTACACCTTC	CASSLIQGVNYGYTF
TRBV20-1	TRBJ1-4	NA	NA	TGCAGTGCTAGAAACCGGGACTTAGGTGAAAAACTGTTTTTT	CSARNRDLGEKLFF
TRBV24-1	TRBJ1-5	TRBD1	many	TGTGCCACCAGGGGACAGGGTGGACAGCCCCAGCATTTT	CATRGQGGQPQHF
TRBV5-1	TRBJ2-7	TRBD1	once	TGCGCCAGCAGCTTGGGACAGGGAACCCGCGAGCAGTACTTC	CASSLGQGTREQYF